A single sample gave rise to the 27 T cell receptor beta chains below, sequenced in a study of CD8+ T cells in alopecia areata (dated by TCRdb to 2016 to 2018). According to the study, the label for this sample's treatment or condition signals: oral pan-JAK inhibitor, 5-10 mg twice daily. The protocol used for the library was the immunoSEQ multiplex PCR assay. For TCR sequencing, RNA was extracted from every sample and reverse transcribed into cDNA to serve as template. TCRdb took this table from immuneACCESS and kept in-frame rearrangements with V and J called. Such tables lack part of the clones; where checked against another copy, unresolved V genes explain under half of the gap, and the rest is unexplained. The sample table lists over 90,000 clones, approximately 90% of them with a count of one. The ten largest clones represent approximately 10% of the sample. This sample comprised CD8+ T cells sorted from blood, obtained at approximately week 30, from a patient treated with tofacitinib. Receptor source: a human donor with alopecia areata.

As DNA, the CDR3 is TGCAGCGTTGAGAGGGGGGCCGGGGCCAACGTCCTGACTTTC. Amino acid sequence: CSVERGAGANVLTF. The chain links TRBV29-1 to TRBJ2-6; D possibly matches TRBD1 or TRBD2 (6 bases each). The CDR3 has 14 amino acids. The V end was cut by 3 bases, the J end by 4 bases, with 10 bases between. In germline, CDR1 is SQVTM, CDR2 ANQGSEA.

This chain links TRBV27 with TRBJ2-7; no reliable D call. This CDR3 has 14 amino acids. The germline V and J ends were trimmed by 3 bases and 2 bases, with 11 bases remaining between them. The germline gives CDR1 MNHEY, CDR2 SMNVEV (reference sequence). CDR3 bases: TGTGCCAGCAGTTTGGGGATAGGAACCTACGAGCAGTACTTC. Amino acid sequence: CASSLGIGTYEQYF.

V usage is TRBV29-1 and J usage is TRBJ1-2; perhaps TRBD1 as D (5 bases). This CDR3 has 12 amino acids. The V gene lost 1 base and the J gene lost 6 bases, with 9 bases spanning the gap. CDR1 and CDR2 (germline): SQVTM, ANQGSEA. The CDR3 nucleotides are TGCAGCGTTGAAGGCCAGGGTGATGGCTACACCTTC. It encodes CSVEGQGDGYTF.

The V gene is TRBV6-6, the J gene TRBJ2-7; weak D call: TRBD1 (6 bases). From germline, CDR1 is MNHNY and CDR2 SVGAGI (reference sequence). The V and J ends lost 6 bases and 6 bases respectively, with 12 bases between them. CDR3 length equals 12 residues. CDR3 coding DNA: TGTGCCAGCAGATACGCAGGGGCCGAGCAGTACTTC. Translation: CASRYAGAEQYF.

This chain uses TRBV11-2 with TRBJ2-1, with D perhaps TRBD2 (6 bases). V lost 1 base and J lost 2, with 18 bases in between. The CDR3 is made up of 18 amino acids. Germline CDR1 SGHAT, CDR2 FQNNGV. CDR3 nucleotides: TGTGCCAGCAGCTTAGGTCGGGAGATAGCCGCGACCTACAATGAGCAGTTCTTC. The encoded protein is CASSLGREIAATYNEQFF. The full variable domain, with the rest looked up from reference TRBV11-2 and TRBJ2-1, is EAGVAQSPRYKIIEKRQSVAFWCNPISGHATLYWYQQILGQGPKLLIQFQNNGVVDDSQLPKDRFSAERLKGVDSTLKIQPAKLEDSAVYLCASSLGREIAATYNEQFFGPGTRLTVL.

In this sample, this clone turned up once. The rearrangement joins TRBV4-1 to TRBJ1-1; D is undetermined. V lost 2 bases and J lost 1, with 8 bases in between. This CDR3 has 14 amino acids. CDR1 MGHRA and CDR2 YSYEKL come from the germline V gene. Here the CDR3 DNA reads TGCGCCAGCAGCCAAAACCAAGGGAACACTGAAGCTTTCTTT. This gives the protein CASSQNQGNTEAFF.

This clone was found once. The V and J genes are TRBV30 and TRBJ1-2; unclear D gene. CDR3 length equals 13 residues. The V end lost 0 bases, the J end lost 5 bases, and 10 bases lay between the germline ends. The germline CDR1 and CDR2 sequences are GTSNPN and SVGIG (reference sequence). The CDR3 is CAWSVYDFYGYTF. DNA of the CDR3: TGTGCCTGGAGTGTTTATGATTTTTATGGCTACACCTTC.

The chain has TRBV18 and TRBJ2-7, with TRBD1 identical over 7 bases. V trimming: 9 bases; J trimming: 4 bases; junction bases outside the gene matches: 9. Germline lookup yields CDR1 KGHSH and CDR2 LQKENI. The CDR3 length is 13 residues. This CDR3 reads CASKSGTAYEQYF. CDR3 DNA sequence: TGTGCCAGTAAATCGGGGACAGCTTACGAGCAGTACTTC.

This clone was detected a few times. This chain connects TRBV29-1 to TRBJ2-7, with unresolved D. Germline CDR1 reads SQVTM; CDR2 reads ANQGSEA. V was clipped by 2 bases and J by 0 bases, with 20 bases between them. The CDR3 contains 17 residues. The CDR3 sequence is CSVEYTGGGPDSYEQYF. CDR3 coding DNA: TGCAGCGTTGAATATACGGGTGGTGGCCCGGACTCCTACGAGCAGTACTTC.

This chain joins TRBV7-9 and TRBJ2-1; tentatively, D is TRBD1 (5 bases). CDR1 and CDR2 (germline): SEHNR, FQNEAQ (reference sequence). The germline V and J ends were trimmed by 4 bases and 5 bases, with 18 bases remaining between them. The CDR3 runs to 16 residues. CDR3: CASSSEVRTTDNEQFF. Written as DNA, the CDR3 is TGTGCCAGCAGCTCGGAAGTGAGGACAACAGACAATGAGCAGTTCTTC.

This rearrangement joins TRBV6-6 to TRBJ2-3; 7 nucleotides match TRBD2. This CDR3 has 14 amino acids. Germline-derived CDR1 and CDR2 are MNHNY and SVGAGI (reference sequence). Trimming took 2 bases from V and 3 from J; bases not matched to a gene: 2. The CDR3 loop is CASSYAGATDTQYF. The CDR3 DNA reads as TGTGCCAGCAGTTACGCGGGAGCGACAGATACGCAGTATTTT.

This clone was counted a single time. The chain uses TRBV4-1 and TRBJ2-1; 10 bases are shared with TRBD2. V shed 5 bases, J shed 4 bases, and the junction held 5 bases outside the gene matches. CDR1 MGHRA and CDR2 YSYEKL come from the germline V gene. The CDR3 contains 15 residues. In DNA form, the CDR3 reads TGCGCCAGCAGCTTACTAGCGGGACTATACAATGAGCAGTTCTTC. Encoded protein: CASSLLAGLYNEQFF.

The chain is built from TRBV5-6 and TRBJ1-1; no clear D gene. V was clipped by 1 base and J by 4 bases, with 8 bases between them. Germline CDR1 and CDR2: SGHDT and YYEEEE. The CDR3 spans 13 residues. The CDR3 region is CASSLRGGTEAFF. CDR3 bases: TGTGCCAGCAGCTTGCGGGGTGGCACTGAAGCTTTCTTT.

The chain combines TRBV5-1 with TRBJ2-3, with a possible D match to TRBD1 (5 bases). Between the trimmed V and J ends, which lost 0 bases and 3 bases, there was a span of 11 bases. The CDR3 extends over 15 amino acids. Germline V gene lookup returns CDR1 SGHRS and CDR2 YFSETQ. The CDR3 reads CASSLDRTITDTQYF. CDR3 DNA: TGCGCCAGCAGCTTGGATCGGACAATAACAGATACGCAGTATTTT.

This clone was seen more than once but under ten times. The rearrangement uses TRBV29-1 and TRBJ2-7; possibly TRBD2 for D (6 bases). The CDR3 is 11 amino acids. Germline loops: CDR1 SQVTM, CDR2 ANQGSEA. Deletions cut 1 base from V and 5 bases from J, with 6 bases between. The CDR3 nucleotides are TGCAGCGTTGAAGGGGGGGACGAGCAGTACTTC. Protein sequence: CSVEGGDEQYF.

A few counts support this clone. The rearrangement links TRBV27 to TRBJ1-1; D possibly corresponds to TRBD1 (5 bases). The CDR3 runs 13 residues. Germline loops: CDR1 MNHEY, CDR2 SMNVEV (reference sequence). Trimming removed 2 bases from V and 1 base from J, with 5 bases in between. Here the CDR3 reads CASSLRGNTEAFF. The CDR3 DNA is TGTGCCAGCAGTTTAAGGGGGAACACTGAAGCTTTCTTT.

This sequence joins TRBV9 and TRBJ2-2; D remains unclear. Trimming took 0 bases from V and 2 from J, leaving 5 bases between them. This CDR3 is 14 amino acids long. In germline, CDR1 is SGDLS, CDR2 YYNGEE. The CDR3 reads CASSVGLNTGELFF. For the CDR3, the DNA is TGTGCCAGCAGCGTAGGCCTCAACACCGGGGAGCTGTTTTTT.

This sequence joins TRBV19 and TRBJ2-5; a possible D gene is TRBD1 (5 bases). Germline V gene data show CDR1 as LNHDA and CDR2 as SQIVND (reference sequence). The CDR3 runs to 14 residues. Trimming removed 5 bases at V and 3 bases at J, with 13 bases between. The CDR3 DNA is TGTGCCAGTAGTGGACAATGGCAAGAAGAGACCCAGTACTTC. This codes for CASSGQWQEETQYF.

V and J are TRBV9 and TRBJ1-3, with 8 bases aligning to TRBD1. V was pared by 4 bases and J by 3 bases, with 12 bases of the junction left unmatched. CDR3 length: 17 residues. Germline V gene lookup returns CDR1 SGDLS and CDR2 YYNGEE. The CDR3 nucleotides are TGTGCCAGCAGCTCCAGAGCCAGGGGGCTCAATGGAAACACCATATATTTT. Its protein product is CASSSRARGLNGNTIYF.

Concerning this clone itself: The junction differs from germline at one of its ends, possibly a read error. The chain couples TRBV28 to TRBJ2-5; 9 bases are a match to TRBD2. CDR1 and CDR2 (germline): MDHEN, SYDVKM. This CDR3 region has 15 residues. The CDR3 region is CAGSLRVAGDETQYF. CDR3 bases: TGTGCCGGCAGTTTAAGGGTAGCGGGAGATGAGACCCAGTACTTC.

The V call is TRBV15, the J call TRBJ2-3; the match to TRBD1 covers 7 bases. The CDR3 spans 15 residues. Germline CDR1 is LNHNV and CDR2 is YYDKDF (reference sequence). The V and J ends lost 0 bases and 4 bases, in that order; junction bases with no gene match: 4. The CDR3 spells CATSRDGQGADTQYF. DNA of the CDR3: TGTGCCACCAGCAGAGATGGGCAGGGGGCAGATACGCAGTATTTT.

The CDR3 DNA sequence: TGCAGCGTTGAGGGTTTGGGGGGCTACGAGCAGTACTTC. Its translation is CSVEGLGGYEQYF. This chain connects TRBV29-1 to TRBJ2-7; possible D gene TRBD2, 6 bases. CDR3 length: 13 residues. The V gene's germline CDR1 is SQVTM and CDR2 ANQGSEA. Trimming removed 3 bases at V and 3 bases at J, with 12 bases between.

The chain recombines TRBV27 with TRBJ2-1; the D gene is possibly TRBD2 (6 bases). Germline V lookup: CDR1 MNHEY, CDR2 SMNVEV (reference sequence). Trimming pared 3 bases from V and 8 bases from J, leaving 14 bases between. This CDR3 region has 14 residues. CDR3 DNA: TGTGCCAGCAGTTTCGATGGGACGGGGGATGAGCAGTTCTTC. This encodes CASSFDGTGDEQFF.

V gene TRBV7-9 combines with J gene TRBJ1-6; the match to TRBD1 covers 9 bases. CDR3 length: 16 amino acids. The ends lost 6 bases at V and 7 bases at J; junction bases unmatched: 10. CDR1 and CDR2 from the germline V gene are SEHNR and FQNEAQ (reference sequence). Here the CDR3 DNA reads TGTGCCAGCAGGACTGGGGGACAGGGAGTAAATTCACCCCTCCACTTT. As protein: CASRTGGQGVNSPLHF. The variable domain in full, with the rest retrieved from reference TRBV7-9 and TRBJ1-6, is DTGVSQNPRHKITKRGQNVTFRCDPISEHNRLYWYRQTLGQGPEFLTYFQNEAQLEKSRLLSDRFSAERPKGSFSTLEIQRTEQGDSAMYLCASRTGGQGVNSPLHFGNGTRLTVT.

The chain carries TRBV11-2 and TRBJ1-2, with D unclear. The CDR3 covers 16 residues. Per the germline V gene, CDR1 is SGHAT and CDR2 is FQNNGV. Trimming pared 0 bases from V and 8 bases from J, leaving 19 bases between. The CDR3 DNA reads TGTGCCAGCAGCTTAGATCTAACCGGCGGTGCGAAGGGCTACACCTTC. It encodes CASSLDLTGGAKGYTF.

The chain combines TRBV30 with TRBJ1-3; D ambiguous. V gave up 0 bases and J gave up 5 bases, with 8 bases separating them. This CDR3 spans 13 amino acids. Germline lookup yields CDR1 GTSNPN and CDR2 SVGIG (reference sequence). The CDR3 reads CAWSVSPRNTIYF. CDR3 sequence (DNA): TGTGCCTGGAGTGTATCGCCCCGAAACACCATATATTTT.

CDR3 sequence: CASTGGGYSYEQYF. The CDR3, as DNA: TGTGCCAGCACAGGTGGCGGCTACTCCTACGAGCAGTACTTC. The V gene is TRBV6-5, the J gene TRBJ2-7; no definite D call. In germline, CDR1 is MNHEY, CDR2 SVGAGI. This CDR3 has 14 amino acids. V shed 7 bases and J shed 0 bases, with 13 bases lying between them.